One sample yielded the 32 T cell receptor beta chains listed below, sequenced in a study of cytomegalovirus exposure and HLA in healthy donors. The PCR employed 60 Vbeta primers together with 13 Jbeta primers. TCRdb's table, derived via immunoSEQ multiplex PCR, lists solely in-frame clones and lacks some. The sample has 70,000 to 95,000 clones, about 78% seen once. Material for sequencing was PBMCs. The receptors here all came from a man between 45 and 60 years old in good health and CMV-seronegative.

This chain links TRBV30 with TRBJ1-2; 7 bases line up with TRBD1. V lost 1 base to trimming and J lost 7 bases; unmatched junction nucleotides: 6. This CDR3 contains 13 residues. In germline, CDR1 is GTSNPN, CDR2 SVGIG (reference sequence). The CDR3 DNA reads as TGTGCCTGGAGTGAACAGGGGCGCGGTGGCTACACCTTC. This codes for CAWSEQGRGGYTF.

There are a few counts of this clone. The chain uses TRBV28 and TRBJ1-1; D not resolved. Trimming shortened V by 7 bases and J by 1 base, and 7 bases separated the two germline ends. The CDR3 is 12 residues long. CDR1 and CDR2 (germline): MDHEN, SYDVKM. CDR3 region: CASTAGNTEAFF. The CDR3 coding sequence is TGTGCCAGCACCGCAGGGAACACTGAAGCTTTCTTT.

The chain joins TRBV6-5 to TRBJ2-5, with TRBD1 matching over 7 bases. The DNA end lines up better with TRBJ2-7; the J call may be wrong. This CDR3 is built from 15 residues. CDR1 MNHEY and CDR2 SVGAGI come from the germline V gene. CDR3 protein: CASSYREDRLDEQYF. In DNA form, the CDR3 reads TGTGCCAGCAGTTATAGAGAGGACAGGCTCGACGAGCAGTACTTC.

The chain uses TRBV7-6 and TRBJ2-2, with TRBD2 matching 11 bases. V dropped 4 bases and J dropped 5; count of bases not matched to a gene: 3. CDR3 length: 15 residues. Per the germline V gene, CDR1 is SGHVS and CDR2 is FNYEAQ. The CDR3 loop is CASSWSSGGTGELFF. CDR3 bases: TGTGCCAGCAGCTGGTCTAGCGGGGGGACCGGGGAGCTGTTTTTT.

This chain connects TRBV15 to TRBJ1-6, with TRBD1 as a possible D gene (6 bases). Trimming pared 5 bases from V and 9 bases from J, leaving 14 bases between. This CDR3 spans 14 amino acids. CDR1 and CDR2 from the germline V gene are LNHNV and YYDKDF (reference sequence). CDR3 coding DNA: TGTGCCACCAGCGAAGGGGCAGGGGCTTCACCCCTCCACTTT. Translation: CATSEGAGASPLHF.

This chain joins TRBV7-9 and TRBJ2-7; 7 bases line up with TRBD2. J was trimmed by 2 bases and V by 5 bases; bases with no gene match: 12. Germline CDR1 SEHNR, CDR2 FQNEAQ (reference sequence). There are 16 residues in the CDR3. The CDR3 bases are TGTGCCAGCAGCCCCCCAGTCGGCGGGGGAGCCTACGAGCAGTACTTC. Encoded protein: CASSPPVGGGAYEQYF.

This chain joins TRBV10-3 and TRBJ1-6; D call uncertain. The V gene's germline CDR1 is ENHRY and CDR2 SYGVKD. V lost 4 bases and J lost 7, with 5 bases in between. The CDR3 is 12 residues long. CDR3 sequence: CAISAVNSPLHF. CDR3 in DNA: TGTGCCATCAGTGCCGTCAATTCACCCCTCCACTTT.

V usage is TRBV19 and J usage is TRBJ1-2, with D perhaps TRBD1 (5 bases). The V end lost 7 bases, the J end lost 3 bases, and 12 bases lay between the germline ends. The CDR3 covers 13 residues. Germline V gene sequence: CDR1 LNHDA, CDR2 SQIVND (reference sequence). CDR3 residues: CASKKQDYYGYTF. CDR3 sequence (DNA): TGTGCCAGTAAGAAACAGGATTACTATGGCTACACCTTC.

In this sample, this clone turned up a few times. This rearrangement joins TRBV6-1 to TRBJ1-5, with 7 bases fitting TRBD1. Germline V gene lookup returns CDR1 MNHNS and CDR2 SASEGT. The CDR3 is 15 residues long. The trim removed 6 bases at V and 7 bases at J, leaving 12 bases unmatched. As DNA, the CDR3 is TGTGCCAGCAGCCCCCAAGGAGGGGGCTGGCAGCCCCAGCATTTT. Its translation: CASSPQGGGWQPQHF.

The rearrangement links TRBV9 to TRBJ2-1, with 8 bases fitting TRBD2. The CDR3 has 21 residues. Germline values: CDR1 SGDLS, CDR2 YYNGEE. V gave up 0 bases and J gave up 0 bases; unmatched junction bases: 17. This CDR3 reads CASSVDGGGLAYPSSYNEQFF. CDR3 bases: TGTGCCAGCAGCGTAGACGGGGGAGGACTAGCTTACCCGAGCTCCTACAATGAGCAGTTCTTC.

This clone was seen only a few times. CDR3 amino acids: CASRGQFTNYGYTF. The CDR3 nucleotides are TGTGCCAGCAGGGGACAGTTTACTAACTATGGCTACACCTTC. The chain is built from TRBV6-1 and TRBJ1-2, with TRBD1 identical over 7 bases. Germline assignment: CDR1 MNHNS and CDR2 SASEGT. This CDR3 has 14 amino acids. V gave up 6 bases and J gave up 0 bases; unmatched junction bases: 4.

This CDR3 reads CASSGTGIYGYTF. CDR3 coding DNA: TGTGCCAGCAGTGGGACAGGAATCTATGGCTACACCTTC. V is TRBV2 and J is TRBJ1-2; 7 bases map to TRBD1. Germline-derived CDR1 and CDR2 are SNHLY and FYNNEI. This CDR3 is 13 amino acids long. J was trimmed by 4 bases and V by 4 bases; bases with no gene match: 3.

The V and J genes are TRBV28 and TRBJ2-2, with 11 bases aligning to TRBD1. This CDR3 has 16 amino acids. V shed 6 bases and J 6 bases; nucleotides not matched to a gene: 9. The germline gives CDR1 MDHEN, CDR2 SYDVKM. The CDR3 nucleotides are TGTGCCAGCAGAGCCACCGGGACAGGGGGAGCCGGGGAGCTGTTTTTT. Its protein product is CASRATGTGGAGELFF.

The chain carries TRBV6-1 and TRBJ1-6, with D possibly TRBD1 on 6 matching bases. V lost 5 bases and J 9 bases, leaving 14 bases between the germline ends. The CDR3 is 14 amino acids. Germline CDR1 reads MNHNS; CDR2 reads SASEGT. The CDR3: CASSRQGNGSPLHF. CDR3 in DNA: TGTGCCAGCAGTCGCCAGGGGAATGGTTCACCCCTCCACTTT.

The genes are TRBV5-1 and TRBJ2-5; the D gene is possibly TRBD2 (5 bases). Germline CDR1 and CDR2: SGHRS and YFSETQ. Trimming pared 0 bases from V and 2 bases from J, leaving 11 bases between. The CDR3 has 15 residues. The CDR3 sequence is CASSLESGKQETQYF. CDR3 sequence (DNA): TGCGCCAGCAGCTTGGAGTCCGGGAAACAAGAGACCCAGTACTTC. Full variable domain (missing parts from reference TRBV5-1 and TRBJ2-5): KAGVTQTPRYLIKTRGQQVTLSCSPISGHRSVSWYQQTPGQGLQFLFEYFSETQRNKGNFPGRFSGRQFSNSRSEMNVSTLELGDSALYLCASSLESGKQETQYFGPGTRLLVL.

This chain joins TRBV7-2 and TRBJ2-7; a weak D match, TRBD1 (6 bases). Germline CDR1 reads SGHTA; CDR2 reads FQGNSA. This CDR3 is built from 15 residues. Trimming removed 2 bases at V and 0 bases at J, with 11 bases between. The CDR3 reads CASSLRGGNSYEQYF. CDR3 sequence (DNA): TGTGCCAGCAGCTTAAGAGGGGGTAACTCCTACGAGCAGTACTTC.

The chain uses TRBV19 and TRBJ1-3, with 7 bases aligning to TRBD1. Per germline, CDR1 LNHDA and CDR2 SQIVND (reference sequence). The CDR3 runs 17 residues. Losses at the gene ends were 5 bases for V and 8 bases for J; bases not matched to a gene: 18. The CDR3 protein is CASSPLTGTVVVDTIYF. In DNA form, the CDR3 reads TGTGCCAGTAGTCCCTTGACGGGGACAGTGGTGGTGGACACCATATATTTT.

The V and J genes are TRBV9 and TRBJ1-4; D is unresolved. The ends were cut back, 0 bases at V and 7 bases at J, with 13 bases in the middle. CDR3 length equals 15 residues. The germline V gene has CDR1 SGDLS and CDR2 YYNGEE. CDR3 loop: CASSVGVEGGEKLFF. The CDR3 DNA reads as TGTGCCAGCAGCGTAGGGGTGGAGGGTGGTGAAAAACTGTTTTTT.

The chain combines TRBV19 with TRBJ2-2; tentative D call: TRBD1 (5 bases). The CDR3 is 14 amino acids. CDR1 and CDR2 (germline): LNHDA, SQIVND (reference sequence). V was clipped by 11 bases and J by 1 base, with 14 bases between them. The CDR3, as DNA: TGTGCCTGCCAGCGACAGCTGAACACCGGGGAGCTGTTTTTT. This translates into CACQRQLNTGELFF.

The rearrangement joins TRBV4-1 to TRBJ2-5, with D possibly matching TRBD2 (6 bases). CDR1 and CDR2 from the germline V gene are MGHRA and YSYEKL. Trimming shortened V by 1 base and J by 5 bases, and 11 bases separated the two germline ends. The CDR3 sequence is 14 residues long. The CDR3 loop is CASSQGRGRETQYF. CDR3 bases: TGCGCCAGCAGCCAAGGCAGAGGGAGGGAGACCCAGTACTTC.

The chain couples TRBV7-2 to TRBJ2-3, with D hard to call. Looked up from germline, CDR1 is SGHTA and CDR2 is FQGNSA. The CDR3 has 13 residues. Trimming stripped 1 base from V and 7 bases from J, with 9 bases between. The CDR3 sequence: CASSLGNANTQYF. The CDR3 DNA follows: TGTGCCAGCAGCTTAGGAAATGCGAATACGCAGTATTTT. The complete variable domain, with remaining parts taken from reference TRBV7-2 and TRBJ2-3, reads GAGVSQSPSNKVTEKGKDVELRCDPISGHTALYWYRQSLGQGLEFLIYFQGNSAPDKSGLPSDRFSAERTGGSVSTLTIQRTQQEDSAVYLCASSLGNANTQYFGPGTRLTVL.

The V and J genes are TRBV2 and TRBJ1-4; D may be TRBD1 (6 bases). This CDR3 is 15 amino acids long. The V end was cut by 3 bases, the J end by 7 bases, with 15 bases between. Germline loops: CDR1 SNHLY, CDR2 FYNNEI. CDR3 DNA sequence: TGTGCCAGCAGTGACCCCGGGGGGCCAGGTGAAAAACTGTTTTTT. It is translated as CASSDPGGPGEKLFF.

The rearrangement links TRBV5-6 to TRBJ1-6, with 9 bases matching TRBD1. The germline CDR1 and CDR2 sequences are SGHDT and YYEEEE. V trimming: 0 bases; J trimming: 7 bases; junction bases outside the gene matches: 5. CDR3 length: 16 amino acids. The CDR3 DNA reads TGTGCCAGCAGCTTGGTGGGACAGGGACGGAATTCACCCCTCCACTTT. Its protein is CASSLVGQGRNSPLHF.

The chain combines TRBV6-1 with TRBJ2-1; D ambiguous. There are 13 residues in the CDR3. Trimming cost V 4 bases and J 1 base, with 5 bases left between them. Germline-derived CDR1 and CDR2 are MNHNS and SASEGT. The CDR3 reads CASSGQSYNEQFF. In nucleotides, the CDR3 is TGTGCCAGCAGTGGGCAATCCTACAATGAGCAGTTCTTC.

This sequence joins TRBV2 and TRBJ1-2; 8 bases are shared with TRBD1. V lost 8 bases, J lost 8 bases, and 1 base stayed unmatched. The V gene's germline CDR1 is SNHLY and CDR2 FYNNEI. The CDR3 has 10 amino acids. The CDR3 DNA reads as TGTGCCAGCGGACAGGGAGGCTACACCTTC. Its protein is CASGQGGYTF.

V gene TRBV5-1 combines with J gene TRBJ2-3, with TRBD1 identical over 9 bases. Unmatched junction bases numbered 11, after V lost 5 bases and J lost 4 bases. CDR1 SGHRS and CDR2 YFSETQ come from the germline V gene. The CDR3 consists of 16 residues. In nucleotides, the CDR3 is TGCGCCAGCAGAACTATGGGACAGGGTATCCCAGATACGCAGTATTTT. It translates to CASRTMGQGIPDTQYF.

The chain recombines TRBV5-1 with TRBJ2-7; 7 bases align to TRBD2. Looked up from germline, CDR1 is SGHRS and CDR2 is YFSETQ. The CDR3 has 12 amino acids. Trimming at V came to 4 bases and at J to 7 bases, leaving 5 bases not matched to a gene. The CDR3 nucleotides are TGCGCCAGCAGCGTGGGAGCGGGGGAGCAGTACTTC. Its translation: CASSVGAGEQYF. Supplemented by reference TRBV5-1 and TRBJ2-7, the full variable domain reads KAGVTQTPRYLIKTRGQQVTLSCSPISGHRSVSWYQQTPGQGLQFLFEYFSETQRNKGNFPGRFSGRQFSNSRSEMNVSTLELGDSALYLCASSVGAGEQYFGPGTRLTVT.

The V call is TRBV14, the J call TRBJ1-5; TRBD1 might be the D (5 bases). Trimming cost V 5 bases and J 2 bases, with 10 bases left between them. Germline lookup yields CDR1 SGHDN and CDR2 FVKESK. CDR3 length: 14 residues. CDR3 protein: CASSLGGGNQPQHF. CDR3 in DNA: TGTGCCAGCAGCTTGGGGGGTGGCAATCAGCCCCAGCATTTT.

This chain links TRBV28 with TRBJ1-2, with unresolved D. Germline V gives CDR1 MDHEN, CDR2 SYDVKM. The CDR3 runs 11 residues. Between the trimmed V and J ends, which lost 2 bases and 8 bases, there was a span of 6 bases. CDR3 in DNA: TGTGCCAGCAGTTTAACTCGGGGCTACACCTTC. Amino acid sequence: CASSLTRGYTF.

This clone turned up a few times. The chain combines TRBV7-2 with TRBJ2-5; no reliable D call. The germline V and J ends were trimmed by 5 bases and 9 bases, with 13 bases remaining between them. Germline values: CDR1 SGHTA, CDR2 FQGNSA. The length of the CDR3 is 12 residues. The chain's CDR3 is CASSPLGSAQYF. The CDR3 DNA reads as TGTGCCAGCAGCCCCTTGGGCTCGGCCCAGTACTTC.

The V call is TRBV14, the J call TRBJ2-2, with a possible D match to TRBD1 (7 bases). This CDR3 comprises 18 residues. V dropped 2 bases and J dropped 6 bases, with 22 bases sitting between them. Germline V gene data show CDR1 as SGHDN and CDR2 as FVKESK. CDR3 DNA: TGTGCCAGCAGCCAATACAGGCAGGGGGGCGCCTTTGCCGGGGAGCTGTTTTTT. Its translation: CASSQYRQGGAFAGELFF.

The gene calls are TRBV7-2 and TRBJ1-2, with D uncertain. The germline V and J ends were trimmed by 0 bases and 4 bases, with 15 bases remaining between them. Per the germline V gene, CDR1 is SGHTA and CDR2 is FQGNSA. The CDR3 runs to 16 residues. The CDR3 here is CASSLAPTATIYGYTF. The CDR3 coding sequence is TGTGCCAGCAGCTTAGCCCCCACAGCCACCATCTATGGCTACACCTTC.